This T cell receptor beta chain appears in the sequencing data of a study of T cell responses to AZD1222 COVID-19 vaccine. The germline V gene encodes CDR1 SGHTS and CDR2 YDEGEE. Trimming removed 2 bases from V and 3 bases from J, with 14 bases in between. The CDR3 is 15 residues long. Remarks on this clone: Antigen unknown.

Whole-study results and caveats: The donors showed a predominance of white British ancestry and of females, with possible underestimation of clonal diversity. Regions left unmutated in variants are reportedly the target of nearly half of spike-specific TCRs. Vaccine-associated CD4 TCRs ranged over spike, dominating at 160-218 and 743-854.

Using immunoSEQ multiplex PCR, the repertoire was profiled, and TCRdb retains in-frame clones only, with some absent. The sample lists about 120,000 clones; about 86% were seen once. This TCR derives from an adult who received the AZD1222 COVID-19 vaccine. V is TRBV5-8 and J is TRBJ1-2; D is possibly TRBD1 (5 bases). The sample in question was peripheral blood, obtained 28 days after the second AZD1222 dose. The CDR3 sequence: CASSFIHPTDYGYTF. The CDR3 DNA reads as TGTGCCAGCAGCTTTATTCACCCGACAGACTATGGCTACACCTTC.